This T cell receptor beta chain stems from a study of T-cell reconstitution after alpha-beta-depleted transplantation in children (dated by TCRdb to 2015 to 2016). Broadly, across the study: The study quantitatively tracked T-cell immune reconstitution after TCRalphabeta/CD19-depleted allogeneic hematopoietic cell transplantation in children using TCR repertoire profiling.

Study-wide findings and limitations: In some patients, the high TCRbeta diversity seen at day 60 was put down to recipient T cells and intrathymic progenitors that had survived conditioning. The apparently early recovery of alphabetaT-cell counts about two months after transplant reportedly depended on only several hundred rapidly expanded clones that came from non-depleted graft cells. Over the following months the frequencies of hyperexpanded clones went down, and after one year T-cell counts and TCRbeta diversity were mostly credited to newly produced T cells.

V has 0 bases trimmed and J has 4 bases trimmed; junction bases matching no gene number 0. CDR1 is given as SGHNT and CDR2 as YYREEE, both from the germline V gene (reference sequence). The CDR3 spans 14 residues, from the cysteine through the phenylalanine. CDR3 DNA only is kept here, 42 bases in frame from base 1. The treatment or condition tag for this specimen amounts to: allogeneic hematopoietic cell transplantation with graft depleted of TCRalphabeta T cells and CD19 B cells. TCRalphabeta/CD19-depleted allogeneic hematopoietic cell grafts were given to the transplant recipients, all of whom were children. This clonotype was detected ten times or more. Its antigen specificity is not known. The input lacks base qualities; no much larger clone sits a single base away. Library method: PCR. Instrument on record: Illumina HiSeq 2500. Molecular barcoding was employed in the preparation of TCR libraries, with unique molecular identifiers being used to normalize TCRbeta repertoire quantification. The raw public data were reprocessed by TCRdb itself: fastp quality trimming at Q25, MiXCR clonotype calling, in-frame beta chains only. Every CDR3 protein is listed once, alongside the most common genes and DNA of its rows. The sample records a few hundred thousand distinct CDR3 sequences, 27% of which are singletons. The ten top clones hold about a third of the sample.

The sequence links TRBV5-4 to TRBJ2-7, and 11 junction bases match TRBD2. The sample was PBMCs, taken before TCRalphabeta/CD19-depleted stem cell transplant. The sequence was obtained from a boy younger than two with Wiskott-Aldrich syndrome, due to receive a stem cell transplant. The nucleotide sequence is TGTGCCAGCAGCTTGGCTAGCGGGAGGTACGAGCAGTACTTC. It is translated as CASSLASGRYEQYF.